A single sample is the source of the 18 T cell receptor beta chains below, sequenced in a study of T cell repertoires in cytomegalovirus infection. What these receptors recognize is not known. Via MiXCR, TCRdb re-called the reads, giving one row per CDR3 protein. The profile shows 200,000 to 250,000 distinct CDR3 sequences, roughly 34% of them singletons. The starting material was CD8+ T cells from cultured PBMCs, obtained from culture after CMV antigen stimulation. All receptors come from a human donor in good health (CMV status not recorded). Some clones in this sample may be carry-over from other donors' samples.

The chain has TRBV28 and TRBJ1-6; D remains ambiguous. Looked up from germline, CDR1 is MDHEN and CDR2 is SYDVKM. The CDR3 totals 15 residues. Trimming cost V 8 bases and J 6 bases, with 17 bases left between them. In nucleotides, the CDR3 is TGTGCCAGCCCGCCTCGGGCCGAGCTTAATTCACCCCTCCACTTT. Residues: CASPPRAELNSPLHF.

This clonotype was observed a few times. The rearrangement uses TRBV28 and TRBJ2-1; 13 nucleotides line up with TRBD2. The CDR3 loop spans 16 amino acids. The V segment lost 5 bases and the J segment 4 bases; nucleotides outside the gene matches: 5. Germline V gene data show CDR1 as MDHEN and CDR2 as SYDVKM. This chain's CDR3 is CASSSRLAGGYNEQFF. The CDR3 DNA sequence: TGTGCCAGCAGTAGTAGACTAGCGGGAGGATACAATGAGCAGTTCTTC.

This clonotype was counted between two and nine times. V and J are TRBV5-6 and TRBJ1-4; D not certain. The CDR3 totals 15 residues. Trimming removed 2 bases at V and 6 bases at J, with 14 bases between. Germline V gene data show CDR1 as SGHDT and CDR2 as YYEEEE. The CDR3 is CASSFDGEVDEKLFF. In DNA form, the CDR3 reads TGTGCCAGCAGCTTTGATGGGGAAGTGGATGAAAAACTGTTTTTT.

In the case of this clonotype: This sequence may be a read error, since a much larger clone differs from it by one base. CDR3 DNA: TGTGTCAGCAGCGGAACCGGGACTAGCTACACAGATACGCAGTATTTT. Amino acid sequence: CVSSGTGTSYTDTQYF. The V and J genes are TRBV7-2 and TRBJ2-3, with 9 positions matching TRBD2. Germline V gene lookup returns CDR1 SGHTA and CDR2 FQGNSA. This CDR3 spans 16 amino acids.

This clonotype was found a few times. The chain links TRBV7-6 to TRBJ2-1, with D hard to call. The CDR3 covers 15 residues. V was pared by 1 base and J by 7 bases, with 14 bases between. Germline-derived CDR1 and CDR2 are SGHVS and FNYEAQ. CDR3 sequence (DNA): TGTGCCAGCAGCTTAGGAACCCGAGGCACGAATGAGCAGTTCTTC. The encoded protein is CASSLGTRGTNEQFF.

This clonotype occurred a few times. The rearrangement uses TRBV7-3 and TRBJ2-3; TRBD2 matches 9 bases. CDR3 size: 15 residues. Trimming removed 5 bases from V and 5 bases from J; junction bases left unmatched: 8. Germline CDR1 and CDR2: SGHTA and FQGTGA. The CDR3 region is CASSPSGGRIDTQYF. CDR3 nucleotides: TGTGCCAGCAGCCCAAGCGGGGGGCGTATAGATACGCAGTATTTT.

The chain joins TRBV27 to TRBJ2-1, with 8 bases aligning to TRBD2. Looked up from germline, CDR1 is MNHEY and CDR2 is SMNVEV (reference sequence). The V segment lost 3 bases and the J segment 8 bases; nucleotides outside the gene matches: 6. This CDR3 has 14 amino acids. The CDR3 loop reads CASSLVGRVDEQFF. The CDR3 DNA reads as TGTGCCAGCAGTTTGGTCGGGAGGGTGGATGAGCAGTTCTTC.

There are a few counts of this clonotype. This chain connects TRBV28 to TRBJ2-7, with D possibly TRBD2 on 5 matching bases. Germline V gene data show CDR1 as MDHEN and CDR2 as SYDVKM. V was trimmed by 2 bases and J by 2 bases, leaving 16 bases between them. This CDR3 comprises 16 residues. For the CDR3, the DNA is TGTGCCAGCAGTTTAAGGGCGGGCGGAGCCCCCTACGAGCAGTACTTC. This encodes CASSLRAGGAPYEQYF.

This clonotype showed up just a few times. V and J are TRBV7-6 and TRBJ2-2; perhaps TRBD2 as D (6 bases). V lost 2 bases and J lost 5, with 15 bases in between. This CDR3 is 16 amino acids long. The V gene's germline CDR1 is SGHVS and CDR2 FNYEAQ. CDR3 DNA sequence: TGTGCCAGCAGCTTAATCGGTAGCGGAGGAACCGGGGAGCTGTTTTTT. Protein sequence: CASSLIGSGGTGELFF.

This clonotype was seen more than once but under ten times. V and J are TRBV7-2 and TRBJ2-4; perhaps TRBD2 as D (6 bases). V lost 5 bases to trimming and J lost 8 bases, with 19 bases between them. CDR1 SGHTA and CDR2 FQGNSA come from the germline V gene. The length of the CDR3 is 15 residues. The CDR3 DNA sequence: TGTGCCAGCAGCCCCGTCGGGGGTGGATTAGACATTCAGTACTTC. This encodes CASSPVGGGLDIQYF.

This clonotype appeared a few times. The chain is built from TRBV12-3 or TRBV12-4 and TRBJ1-2; TRBD1 is a possible D gene (5 bases). The CDR3 has 15 amino acids. The V gene lost 1 base and the J gene lost 8 bases, with 17 bases spanning the gap. In DNA, the CDR3 is TGTGCCAGCAGTTTAGGGGAGCCAGGGTGGAGAGGCTACACCTTC. It specifies CASSLGEPGWRGYTF.

J is TRBJ2-2 and V is TRBV7-9; 8 nucleotides agree with TRBD1. The CDR3 is 17 residues long. CDR1 and CDR2 from the germline V gene are SEHNR and FQNEAQ (reference sequence). V lost 10 bases to trimming and J lost 5 bases; unmatched junction nucleotides: 18. The CDR3 bases are TGTGCCACTGACTTAGGTCCAGGGGGCGATTATACCGGGGAGCTGTTTTTT. Protein product: CATDLGPGGDYTGELFF.

This chain joins TRBV2 and TRBJ1-2; 7 bases are a match to TRBD1. The CDR3 extends over 15 amino acids. Trimming at V came to 1 base and at J to 5 bases, leaving 7 bases not matched to a gene. The germline V gene encodes CDR1 SNHLY and CDR2 FYNNEI. The CDR3 DNA sequence: TGTGCCAGCAGTGAAGGGGCAGGGGGAACATATGGCTACACCTTC. It specifies CASSEGAGGTYGYTF. Using reference TRBV2 and TRBJ1-2 for the parts outside the CDR3, the full variable domain is EPEVTQTPSHQVTQMGQEVILRCVPISNHLYFYWYRQILGQKVEFLVSFYNNEISEKSEIFDDQFSVERPDGSNFTLKIRSTKLEDSAMYFCASSEGAGGTYGYTFGSGTRLTVV.

The rearrangement uses TRBV9 and TRBJ2-3; 7 positions match TRBD2. The CDR3 runs to 18 residues. Germline V gene lookup returns CDR1 SGDLS and CDR2 YYNGEE. J was trimmed by 6 bases and V by 0 bases; bases with no gene match: 16. CDR3 sequence (DNA): TGTGCCAGCAGCGTAGGATACGCGGGGGAAGGAGGCCGGGATACGCAGTATTTT. Amino acids: CASSVGYAGEGGRDTQYF.

The chain links TRBV11-1 to TRBJ2-4, with D hard to call. Trimming pared 2 bases from V and 1 base from J, leaving 15 bases between. The CDR3 consists of 17 residues. Germline values: CDR1 SGHAT, CDR2 FQDESV (reference sequence). CDR3 in amino acids: CASSLPRFDGAKNIQYF. The CDR3 bases are TGTGCCAGCAGCTTACCTCGATTCGATGGTGCCAAAAACATTCAGTACTTC. The entire variable domain, with the rest obtained from reference TRBV11-1 and TRBJ2-4, is as follows: EAEVAQSPRYKITEKSQAVAFWCDPISGHATLYWYRQILGQGPELLVQFQDESVVDDSQLPKDRFSAERLKGVDSTLKIQPAELGDSAMYLCASSLPRFDGAKNIQYFGAGTRLSVL.

The chain has TRBV11-2 and TRBJ2-1, with D possibly being TRBD1 or TRBD2 (5 bases each). Germline CDR1 and CDR2: SGHAT and FQNNGV. With 3 bases removed from V and 4 bases from J, the gap between germline ends came to 16 bases. The CDR3 consists of 16 residues. The chain's CDR3 is CASSLWGGPGYNEQFF. In DNA form, the CDR3 reads TGTGCCAGCAGCTTGTGGGGCGGGCCCGGTTACAATGAGCAGTTCTTC.

This clonotype was seen more than once but under ten times. The V and J genes are TRBV7-9 and TRBJ2-1, with TRBD1 matching over 7 bases. From germline, CDR1 is SEHNR and CDR2 FQNEAQ (reference sequence). V dropped 5 bases and J dropped 0; count of bases not matched to a gene: 4. The CDR3 contains 15 residues. The CDR3 sequence is CASSRQGSSYNEQFF. CDR3 bases: TGTGCCAGCAGCCGACAGGGAAGCTCCTACAATGAGCAGTTCTTC.

This clonotype was seen only a few times. The chain joins TRBV7-2 to TRBJ1-2, with D uncertain. Germline V gene sequence: CDR1 SGHTA, CDR2 FQGNSA. The CDR3 is made up of 15 amino acids. Trimming left V 5 bases short and J 6 bases short, with 19 bases between. CDR3 in amino acids: CASSRPYMDANGYTF. The CDR3 DNA reads as TGTGCCAGCAGCCGACCTTACATGGACGCCAATGGCTACACCTTC.